The TCR beta chain under discussion was sequenced for a study of T cell changes during pregnancy in multiple sclerosis. Profiling relied on immunoSEQ multiplex PCR, and the TCRdb table lists in-frame clones only, not all of them. The sample records 65,000 to 85,000 clones, approximately 90% being singletons. The source of this sequence is a female donor with multiple sclerosis, enrolled in a pregnancy study. Sequenced here: peripheral blood, sampled after pregnancy.

The CDR3 loop is CAWSGVISYEQYF. CDR3 DNA: TGTGCCTGGAGTGGAGTTATTTCGTACGAGCAGTACTTC. This chain links TRBV30 with TRBJ2-7; D remains unclear. With 1 base removed from V and 4 bases from J, the gap between germline ends came to 11 bases. Germline CDR1 reads GTSNPN; CDR2 reads SVGIG (reference sequence). The CDR3 spans 13 residues.